This T cell receptor (beta chain) emerged from a study of OX40 agonist ivuxolimab in advanced cancers. The assay was immunoSEQ multiplex PCR, and TCRdb's table has in-frame clones only and misses some. The sample contains 30,000 to 45,000 clones, 82% of which appear only once. As regards this clone: Its specificity is unknown.

Overall study results and limits: More expanded clones were seen, on average, in CD8+ T cells than in CD4+.

The clonotype comes from an adult with an advanced solid tumor such as melanoma, head and neck, liver or kidney cancer. This sample comprised CD4+ or CD8+ T cells sorted from blood, obtained in a trial of the OX40 agonist ivuxolimab.

The chain's CDR3 is CASSSWGGTGELFF. CDR3 coding DNA: TGTGCCAGCAGCTCTTGGGGTGGCACCGGGGAGCTGTTTTTT. This chain connects TRBV11-2 to TRBJ2-2; D not certain. Germline assignment: CDR1 SGHAT and CDR2 FQNNGV. Deletions cut 4 bases from V and 4 bases from J, with 10 bases between. The CDR3 has 14 amino acids. Combining the CDR3 with reference TRBV11-2 and TRBJ2-2 gives the whole variable domain EAGVAQSPRYKIIEKRQSVAFWCNPISGHATLYWYQQILGQGPKLLIQFQNNGVVDDSQLPKDRFSAERLKGVDSTLKIQPAKLEDSAVYLCASSSWGGTGELFFGEGSRLTVL.